This T cell receptor beta chain comes out of a study of response to subunit inactivated influenza vaccine. Study-level findings and limits: Each seasonal flu vaccination may recruit only limited new T cells, authors suggested.

This clonotype appeared many times. The antigen is not known. In TCRdb, the RT-PCR reads were re-called with MiXCR into one record per CDR3 protein. The sample includes 450,000 to 700,000 distinct CDR3 sequences, around 13% of them seen just once. Specimen: PBMCs from blood, collected approximately 13 days after vaccination. The clonotype comes from a man aged 50 or older who received an inactivated influenza vaccine.

In DNA form, the CDR3 reads TGCGCCAGCAGCAGAACGGGTAGGTCTTGGACTGAAGCTTTCTTT. This codes for CASSRTGRSWTEAFF. The chain recombines TRBV4-1 with TRBJ1-1; D not resolved. Germline assignment: CDR1 MGHRA and CDR2 YSYEKL. The V gene lost 5 bases and the J gene lost 5 bases, with 18 bases spanning the gap. CDR3 length: 15 amino acids.